One sample yielded the 24 T cell receptor beta chains listed below, sequenced in a study of memory CD4+ T cells and cytomegalovirus serostatus. The assay was immunoSEQ multiplex PCR, and TCRdb's table has in-frame clones only and misses some. Of 55,000 or so clones in the sample, approximately 82% were seen once. Single viable CD3+CD4+CD8-CD45RO+ cells were sorted as the memory CD4+ T cells. Material for sequencing was memory CD4+ T cells from blood. The receptors come from an adult in good health and CMV-seropositive.

This chain links TRBV19 with TRBJ1-2; maybe TRBD1 (5 bases). V dropped 9 bases and J dropped 3 bases, with 17 bases sitting between them. Per germline, CDR1 LNHDA and CDR2 SQIVND (reference sequence). The CDR3 has 14 residues. CDR3 bases: TGTGCCAGCCTTTCTCCGGGGCGCTACTATGGCTACACCTTC. It is translated as CASLSPGRYYGYTF.

The rearrangement links TRBV28 to TRBJ2-7; 9 positions agree with TRBD1. The CDR3 is 15 residues long. Unmatched junction bases numbered 9, after V lost 5 bases and J lost 4 bases. Germline CDR1 and CDR2: MDHEN and SYDVKM. CDR3 nucleotides: TGTGCCAGCAGTGGCACCGGGACAGGGTTTTACGAGCAGTACTTC. Encoded protein: CASSGTGTGFYEQYF.

The V call is TRBV15, the J call TRBJ2-1; 8 bases agree with TRBD2. From germline, CDR1 is LNHNV and CDR2 YYDKDF (reference sequence). Germline trimming cut 1 base from V and 3 bases from J; bases unmatched to any gene: 5. The CDR3 consists of 16 residues. The CDR3 DNA reads as TGTGCCACCAGCAGAGGGGGTAGCGGGATCTACAATGAGCAGTTCTTC. This sequence encodes CATSRGGSGIYNEQFF.

This clone was recorded only once. The chain has TRBV19 and TRBJ1-5, with 9 bases lining up with TRBD1. The CDR3 sequence is 15 residues long. The V gene's germline CDR1 is LNHDA and CDR2 SQIVND (reference sequence). V lost 10 bases and J lost 4; bases outside the gene matches: 11. CDR3 nucleotides: TGTGCCACCACTAAGGACAGGGGCCTTAATCAGCCCCAGCATTTT. Amino acids: CATTKDRGLNQPQHF.

The rearrangement joins TRBV9 to TRBJ2-1; no reliable D call. CDR3 size: 13 residues. The germline V and J ends were trimmed by 4 bases and 8 bases, with 13 bases remaining between them. The germline V gene has CDR1 SGDLS and CDR2 YYNGEE. CDR3 region: CASSLTPRHEQFF. The CDR3 region has the DNA TGTGCCAGCAGCTTAACCCCACGCCATGAGCAGTTCTTC.

The CDR3, as DNA: TGTGCCAGCAGCTTGACGGGGGGCTTGGGTGAAGCTTTCTTT. Translating gives CASSLTGGLGEAFF. The gene calls are TRBV5-8 and TRBJ1-1, with D maybe TRBD1 (6 bases). Trimming shortened V by 1 base and J by 7 bases, and 14 bases separated the two germline ends. The CDR3 length is 14 residues. CDR1 is SGHTS, CDR2 YDEGEE, per germline.

This chain joins TRBV5-1 and TRBJ2-1, with a possible D match to TRBD2 (6 bases). V gave up 0 bases and J gave up 2 bases, with 6 bases separating them. This CDR3 has 14 residues. Per germline, CDR1 SGHRS and CDR2 YFSETQ. The CDR3, as DNA: TGCGCCAGCAGCTTGGGACTAGCCTACAATGAGCAGTTCTTC. It yields the protein CASSLGLAYNEQFF.

This chain links TRBV6-6 with TRBJ1-3; no definite D call. The V end was cut by 7 bases, the J end by 0 bases, with 10 bases between. CDR1 and CDR2 from the germline V gene are MNHNY and SVGAGI (reference sequence). The CDR3 contains 14 residues. The CDR3 protein is CASTQKVSGNTIYF. DNA for the CDR3: TGTGCCAGCACCCAGAAAGTCTCTGGAAACACCATATATTTT.

This chain connects TRBV21-1 to TRBJ1-1; TRBD1 is the table's D call and was not checked against the DNA. TRBV21-1 is annotated as a pseudogene. There are 23 residues in the CDR3. CDR3 coding DNA: TGTGCCAGCAGCAGAACGGACAGGGGAAGGCGTCGGCCTCGTCACCCCTTAAACACTGAAGCTTTCTTT. Translating gives CASSRTDRGRRRPRHPLNTEAFF.

The table lists this clone with a count of one. The J gene is TRBJ1-4, the V gene TRBV4-1, with a weak D call TRBD1 (5 bases). The V and J ends lost 2 bases and 8 bases respectively, with 24 bases between them. Germline V gene data show CDR1 as MGHRA and CDR2 as YSYEKL. The CDR3 extends over 18 amino acids. The CDR3 here is CASSQLIVLQEIREKLFF. CDR3 nucleotide sequence: TGCGCCAGCAGCCAATTAATTGTGTTACAGGAGATAAGAGAAAAACTGTTTTTT.

The chain employs TRBV6-1 and TRBJ2-6, with D hard to call. Trimming cost V 6 bases and J 0 bases, with 3 bases left between them. Germline CDR1 reads MNHNS; CDR2 reads SASEGT. The CDR3 totals 13 residues. Written as DNA, the CDR3 is TGTGCCAGCAGGGACTCTGGGGCCAACGTCCTGACTTTC. Translating it yields CASRDSGANVLTF.

The CDR3 bases are TGTGCCAGCAGCTTGGACCTTCTAAGTGAAAAACTGTTTTTT. It is translated as CASSLDLLSEKLFF. This chain joins TRBV5-6 and TRBJ1-4; no clear D gene. This CDR3 has 14 amino acids. Trimming shortened V by 0 bases and J by 7 bases, and 10 bases separated the two germline ends. Per germline, CDR1 SGHDT and CDR2 YYEEEE.

The V and J genes are TRBV29-1 and TRBJ2-5, with D maybe TRBD1 (6 bases). Germline loops: CDR1 SQVTM, CDR2 ANQGSEA. V lost 7 bases, J lost 5 bases, and 20 bases lay in between. This CDR3 has 14 amino acids. CDR3 DNA: TGCAGCGCTGCCCGCCAGGGGCGCAGGGAGACCCAGTACTTC. Translation gives CSAARQGRRETQYF. The complete variable domain, with remaining parts taken from reference TRBV29-1 and TRBJ2-5, reads SAVISQKPSRDICQRGTSLTIQCQVDSQVTMMFWYRQQPGQSLTLIATANQGSEATYESGFVIDKFPISRPNLTFSTLTVSNMSPEDSSIYLCSAARQGRRETQYFGPGTRLLVL.

This clone was seen a handful of times. This chain uses TRBV7-6 with TRBJ2-3, with D perhaps matching TRBD2 (5 bases). The V gene lost 8 bases and the J gene lost 6 bases, with 21 bases spanning the gap. This CDR3 region has 15 residues. The germline CDR1 and CDR2 sequences are SGHVS and FNYEAQ. The CDR3 DNA sequence: TGTGCCAGCGGGAGCCCAGGATCTATTACGGATACGCAGTATTTT. As protein: CASGSPGSITDTQYF.

There are a few counts of this clone. The rearrangement links TRBV4-3 to TRBJ2-5; 7 bases align to TRBD2. The CDR3 is made up of 16 amino acids. Germline V lookup: CDR1 LGHNA, CDR2 YSLEER. V lost 0 bases, J lost 2 bases, and 6 bases stayed unmatched. The CDR3 DNA sequence: TGCGCCAGCAGCCAAGATGGGAGGGGAGGGCAAGAGACCCAGTACTTC. Its translation: CASSQDGRGGQETQYF.

The rearrangement uses TRBV6-5 and TRBJ1-2, with 9 bases matching TRBD1. J was trimmed by 8 bases and V by 4 bases; bases with no gene match: 14. Germline assignment: CDR1 MNHEY and CDR2 SVGAGI. This CDR3 has 16 residues. The CDR3 protein is CASSSAGTGNRGGYTF. As DNA, the CDR3 is TGTGCCAGCAGTTCCGCCGGGACAGGGAATAGGGGAGGCTACACCTTC.

V is TRBV15 and J is TRBJ1-2; 8 bases are shared with TRBD1. From germline, CDR1 is LNHNV and CDR2 YYDKDF (reference sequence). The length of the CDR3 is 15 residues. V shed 2 bases and J 2 bases; nucleotides not matched to a gene: 4. CDR3 DNA: TGTGCCACCAGCAGACCAGGGGGCTCCAACTATGGCTACACCTTC. Translating it yields CATSRPGGSNYGYTF.

The chain is built from TRBV27 and TRBJ2-5; unclear D gene. V dropped 5 bases and J dropped 2 bases, with 12 bases sitting between them. The CDR3 runs 14 residues. Germline CDR1 MNHEY, CDR2 SMNVEV (reference sequence). CDR3 sequence: CASSPRSRQETQYF. CDR3 nucleotide sequence: TGTGCCAGCAGTCCAAGAAGTCGGCAAGAGACCCAGTACTTC.

The chain links TRBV5-6 to TRBJ1-2; D not resolved. Trimming left V 6 bases short and J 6 bases short, with 15 bases between. Germline CDR1 SGHDT, CDR2 YYEEEE. This CDR3 has 13 residues. The CDR3 nucleotides are TGTGCCAGCACCAAGCAGATTATGAATGGCTACACCTTC. This codes for CASTKQIMNGYTF. The full variable domain, with the rest looked up from reference TRBV5-6 and TRBJ1-2, is DAGVTQSPTHLIKTRGQQVTLRCSPKSGHDTVSWYQQALGQGPQFIFQYYEEEERQRGNFPDRFSGHQFPNYSSELNVNALLLGDSALYLCASTKQIMNGYTFGSGTRLTVV.

The chain is built from TRBV19 and TRBJ2-5; maybe TRBD2 (6 bases). This CDR3 is 14 amino acids long. Trimming removed 2 bases at V and 4 bases at J, with 11 bases between. CDR1 and CDR2 from the germline V gene are LNHDA and SQIVND (reference sequence). CDR3 sequence (DNA): TGTGCCAGTAGTATAAGCGGGTTTGGAGAGACCCAGTACTTC. This translates into CASSISGFGETQYF.

The V gene is TRBV27, the J gene TRBJ2-5; D is undetermined. This CDR3 is 14 amino acids long. The V end was cut by 5 bases, the J end by 2 bases, with 12 bases between. Germline assignment: CDR1 MNHEY and CDR2 SMNVEV (reference sequence). CDR3: CASSPRALQETQYF. CDR3 nucleotide sequence: TGTGCCAGCAGTCCCCGGGCCTTGCAAGAGACCCAGTACTTC.

The V and J genes are TRBV7-9 and TRBJ2-3; D is uncertain. The CDR3 loop spans 13 amino acids. Trimming stripped 1 base from V and 5 bases from J, with 7 bases between. Germline loops: CDR1 SEHNR, CDR2 FQNEAQ (reference sequence). The DNA for the CDR3 is TGTGCCAGCAGCTTAGAGACACGAGATACGCAGTATTTT. It yields the protein CASSLETRDTQYF.

Here the CDR3 DNA reads TGTGCCAGCGGGAAAGGACAGAGTAGCAATCAGCCCCAGCATTTT. This codes for CASGKGQSSNQPQHF. The chain links TRBV2 to TRBJ1-5; possibly TRBD1 for D (6 bases). The V and J ends lost 8 bases and 0 bases respectively, with 14 bases between them. The CDR3 consists of 15 residues. Germline CDR1 and CDR2: SNHLY and FYNNEI.

The V call is TRBV7-9, the J call TRBJ1-1, with D perhaps TRBD1 (5 bases). The germline V and J ends were trimmed by 1 base and 6 bases, with 9 bases remaining between them. This CDR3 is built from 13 residues. Germline V gene data show CDR1 as SEHNR and CDR2 as FQNEAQ (reference sequence). The CDR3 DNA reads TGTGCCAGCAGCTTAGGGGGGGTGGCTGAAGCTTTCTTT. Its protein is CASSLGGVAEAFF.